Each of the 5 T cell receptor beta chains below was sequenced from the same sample in a study of prognosis after radiotherapy for stage I lung cancer. Genomic DNA yielded TCR beta CDR3, amplified by two-round multiplex PCR. Primers (each specific to one TRBV or TRBJ gene) were used in first-round PCR. TCRdb redid the calling of the multiplex PCR reads with MiXCR, one entry per CDR3 protein. The table records roughly 29,000 distinct CDR3 sequences, about a third of them present only once. The input for sequencing was PBMCs, taken before or after stereotactic body radiation therapy (not recorded which). The receptors originated from a donor older than 45 with non-small cell lung cancer.

The sample holds one count of this clonotype. Only one base separates this from a far larger clonotype, so it likely reflects a read error. The V call is TRBV28, the J call TRBJ2-1, with 16 nucleotides matching TRBD2. CDR1 is MDHEN, CDR2 SYDVKM, per germline. This CDR3 spans 17 amino acids. The CDR3 region is CASSLGTSGGAGNEHFF. In nucleotides, the CDR3 is TGTGCCAGCAGCCTAGGGACTAGCGGGGGGGCCGGTAATGAGCATTTCTTC.

By share of the sample, this clonotype is medium-sized. V gene TRBV5-1 combines with J gene TRBJ2-3, with 7 nucleotides matching TRBD2. Germline lookup yields CDR1 SGHRS and CDR2 YFSETQ. The CDR3 consists of 15 residues. The J segment lost 2 bases and the V segment lost 5 bases, leaving 8 bases of the junction unmatched. The CDR3 sequence: CASSVEGRDTDTQYF. DNA of the CDR3: TGCGCCAGCAGTGTGGAGGGGAGGGACACAGATACGCAGTATTTT.

This clonotype was seen more than once but under ten times. The rearrangement joins TRBV19 to TRBJ2-1, with D possibly matching TRBD2 (6 bases). The germline V and J ends were trimmed by 8 bases and 8 bases, with 25 bases remaining between them. Germline V CDR1 and CDR2: LNHDA, SQIVND (reference sequence). CDR3 length equals 16 residues. The CDR3 protein is CASSQVGLASPDEQFF. The CDR3 DNA is TGTGCCAGTTCCCAAGTGGGGCTAGCGAGTCCCGATGAGCAGTTCTTC. Complete variable domain (other parts from reference TRBV19 and TRBJ2-1): DGGITQSPKYLFRKEGQNVTLSCEQNLNHDAMYWYRQDPGQGLRLIYYSQIVNDFQKGDIAEGYSVSREKKESFPLTVTSAQKNPTAFYLCASSQVGLASPDEQFFGPGTRLTVL.

There are many counts of this clonotype. The chain has TRBV20-1 and TRBJ2-7, with D maybe TRBD2 (7 bases). Germline loops: CDR1 DFQATT, CDR2 SNEGSKA (reference sequence). Trimming removed 3 bases from V and 0 bases from J, with 18 bases in between. The CDR3 totals 16 residues. The CDR3 region is CSARSYWGGDSYEQYF. The CDR3 bases are TGCAGTGCTAGGTCCTACTGGGGGGGCGACTCCTACGAGCAGTACTTC.

This clonotype came up many times. V is TRBV2 and J is TRBJ1-1; D gene ambiguous. The CDR3 is 9 amino acids. V gave up 10 bases and J gave up 8 bases, with 8 bases separating them. CDR1 is SNHLY, CDR2 FYNNEI, per germline. DNA of the CDR3: TGTGCCAACCGGTCAGAAGCTTTCTTT. Protein sequence: CANRSEAFF. The entire variable domain, with the rest obtained from reference TRBV2 and TRBJ1-1, is as follows: EPEVTQTPSHQVTQMGQEVILRCVPISNHLYFYWYRQILGQKVEFLVSFYNNEISEKSEIFDDQFSVERPDGSNFTLKIRSTKLEDSAMYFCANRSEAFFGQGTRLTVV.